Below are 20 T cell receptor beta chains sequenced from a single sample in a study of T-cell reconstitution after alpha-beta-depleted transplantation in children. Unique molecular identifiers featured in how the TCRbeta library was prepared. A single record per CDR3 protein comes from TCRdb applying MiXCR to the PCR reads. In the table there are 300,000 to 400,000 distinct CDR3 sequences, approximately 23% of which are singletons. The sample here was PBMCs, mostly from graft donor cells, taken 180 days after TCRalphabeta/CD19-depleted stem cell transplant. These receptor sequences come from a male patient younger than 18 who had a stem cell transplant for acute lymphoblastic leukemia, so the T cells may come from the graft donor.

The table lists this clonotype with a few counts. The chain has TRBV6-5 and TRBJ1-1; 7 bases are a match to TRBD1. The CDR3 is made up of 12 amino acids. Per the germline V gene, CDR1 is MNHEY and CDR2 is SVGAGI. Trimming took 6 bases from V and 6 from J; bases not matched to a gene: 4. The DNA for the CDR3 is TGTGCCAGCAGCCACGGACAGGCTGAAGCTTTCTTT. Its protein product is CASSHGQAEAFF.

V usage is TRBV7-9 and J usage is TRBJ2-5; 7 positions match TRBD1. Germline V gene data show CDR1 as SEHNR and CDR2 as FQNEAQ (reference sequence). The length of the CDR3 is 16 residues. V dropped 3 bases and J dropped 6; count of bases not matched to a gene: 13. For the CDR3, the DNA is TGTGCCAGCAGCTTGATGACAGGGAGAGTTGAGAAGACCCAGTACTTC. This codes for CASSLMTGRVEKTQYF. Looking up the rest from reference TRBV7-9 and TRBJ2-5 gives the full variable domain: DTGVSQNPRHKITKRGQNVTFRCDPISEHNRLYWYRQTLGQGPEFLTYFQNEAQLEKSRLLSDRFSAERPKGSFSTLEIQRTEQGDSAMYLCASSLMTGRVEKTQYFGPGTRLLVL.

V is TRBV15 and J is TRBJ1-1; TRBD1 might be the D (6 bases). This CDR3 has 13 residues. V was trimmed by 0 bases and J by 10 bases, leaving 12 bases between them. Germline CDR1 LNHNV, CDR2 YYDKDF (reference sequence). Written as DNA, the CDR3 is TGTGCCACCAGCAGAGATTGGGCAGGGGCAGCTTTCTTT. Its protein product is CATSRDWAGAAFF.

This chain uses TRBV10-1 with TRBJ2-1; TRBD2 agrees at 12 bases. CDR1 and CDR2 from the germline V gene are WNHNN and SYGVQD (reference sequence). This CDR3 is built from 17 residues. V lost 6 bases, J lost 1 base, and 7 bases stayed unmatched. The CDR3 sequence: CASSEWTSGISYNEQFF. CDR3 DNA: TGCGCCAGCAGCGAATGGACTAGCGGGATATCCTACAATGAGCAGTTCTTC.

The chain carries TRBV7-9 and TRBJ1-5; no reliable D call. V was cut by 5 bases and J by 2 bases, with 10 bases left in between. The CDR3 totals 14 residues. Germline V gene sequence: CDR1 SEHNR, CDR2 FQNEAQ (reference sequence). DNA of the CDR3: TGTGCCAGCAGCCGTAAGAATGGCAATCAGCCCCAGCATTTT. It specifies CASSRKNGNQPQHF. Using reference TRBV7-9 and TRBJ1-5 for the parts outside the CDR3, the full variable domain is DTGVSQNPRHKITKRGQNVTFRCDPISEHNRLYWYRQTLGQGPEFLTYFQNEAQLEKSRLLSDRFSAERPKGSFSTLEIQRTEQGDSAMYLCASSRKNGNQPQHFGDGTRLSIL.

Here the CDR3 DNA reads TGTGCCAGCAGCTTAAGCAGTAACTATGGCTACACCTTC. Protein sequence: CASSLSSNYGYTF. V usage is TRBV7-9 and J usage is TRBJ1-2; D call uncertain. Germline V gene sequence: CDR1 SEHNR, CDR2 FQNEAQ (reference sequence). Trimming took 2 bases from V and 1 from J, leaving 5 bases between them. The CDR3 runs 13 residues. The entire variable domain, with the rest obtained from reference TRBV7-9 and TRBJ1-2, is as follows: DTGVSQNPRHKITKRGQNVTFRCDPISEHNRLYWYRQTLGQGPEFLTYFQNEAQLEKSRLLSDRFSAERPKGSFSTLEIQRTEQGDSAMYLCASSLSSNYGYTFGSGTRLTVV.

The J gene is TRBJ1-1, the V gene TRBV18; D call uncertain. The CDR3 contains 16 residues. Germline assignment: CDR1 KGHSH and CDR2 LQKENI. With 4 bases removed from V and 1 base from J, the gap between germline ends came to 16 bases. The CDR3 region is CASSLGGSPTNTEAFF. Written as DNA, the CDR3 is TGTGCCAGCTCACTGGGAGGGAGTCCGACGAACACTGAAGCTTTCTTT.

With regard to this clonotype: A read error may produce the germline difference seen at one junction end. CDR3 DNA: TGCGCCAGCAGCATCGGACAGGCAGATGCGCAGTATTTT. This gives the protein CASSIGQADAQYF. The chain employs TRBV4-1 and TRBJ2-3; TRBD1 aligns across 7 bases. The CDR3 extends over 13 amino acids. Per germline, CDR1 MGHRA and CDR2 YSYEKL.

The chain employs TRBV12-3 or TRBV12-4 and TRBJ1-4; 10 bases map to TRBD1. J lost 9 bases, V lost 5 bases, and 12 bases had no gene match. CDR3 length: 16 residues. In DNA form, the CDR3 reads TGTGCCAGCAGTCCCGGGACAGGGGCCTCGGGAAAAAAACTGTTTTTT. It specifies CASSPGTGASGKKLFF.

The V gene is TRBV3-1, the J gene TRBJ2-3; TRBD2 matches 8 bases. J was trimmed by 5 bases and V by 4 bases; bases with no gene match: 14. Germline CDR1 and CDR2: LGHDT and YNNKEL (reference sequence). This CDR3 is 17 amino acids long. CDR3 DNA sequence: TGTGCCAGCAGCCCCCGAGGGAGCGGGAGCATAGGAGATACGCAGTATTTT. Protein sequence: CASSPRGSGSIGDTQYF.

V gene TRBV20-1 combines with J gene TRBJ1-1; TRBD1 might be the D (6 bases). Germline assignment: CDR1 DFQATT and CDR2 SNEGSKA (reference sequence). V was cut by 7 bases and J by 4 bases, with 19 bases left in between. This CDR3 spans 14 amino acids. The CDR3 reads CSVRDVGAGTEAFF. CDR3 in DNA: TGCAGTGTCCGAGACGTGGGGGCTGGCACTGAAGCTTTCTTT.

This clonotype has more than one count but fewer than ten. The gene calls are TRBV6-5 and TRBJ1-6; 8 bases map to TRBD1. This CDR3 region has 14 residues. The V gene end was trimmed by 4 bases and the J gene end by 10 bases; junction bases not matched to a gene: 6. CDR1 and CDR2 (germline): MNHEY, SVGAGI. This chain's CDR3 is CASSLGQGRSPLHF. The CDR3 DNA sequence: TGTGCCAGCAGTTTAGGACAGGGTAGATCACCCCTCCACTTT.

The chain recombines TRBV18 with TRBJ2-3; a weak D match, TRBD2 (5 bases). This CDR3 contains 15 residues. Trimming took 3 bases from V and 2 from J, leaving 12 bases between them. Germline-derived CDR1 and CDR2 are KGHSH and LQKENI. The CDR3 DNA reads TGTGCCAGCTCACCGCCTAGCCGACTCACAGATACGCAGTATTTT. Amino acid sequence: CASSPPSRLTDTQYF. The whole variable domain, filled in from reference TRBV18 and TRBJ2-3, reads NAGVMQNPRHLVRRRGQEARLRCSPMKGHSHVYWYRQLPEEGLKFMVYLQKENIIDESGMPKERFSAEFPKEGPSILRIQQVVRGDSAAYFCASSPPSRLTDTQYFGPGTRLTVL.

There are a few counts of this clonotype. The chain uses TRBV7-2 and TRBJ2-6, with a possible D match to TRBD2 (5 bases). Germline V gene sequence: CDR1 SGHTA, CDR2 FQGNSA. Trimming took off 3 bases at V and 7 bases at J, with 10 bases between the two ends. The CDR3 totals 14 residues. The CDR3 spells CASSFGVGANVLTF. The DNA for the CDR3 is TGTGCCAGCAGCTTCGGGGTGGGAGCCAACGTCCTGACTTTC.

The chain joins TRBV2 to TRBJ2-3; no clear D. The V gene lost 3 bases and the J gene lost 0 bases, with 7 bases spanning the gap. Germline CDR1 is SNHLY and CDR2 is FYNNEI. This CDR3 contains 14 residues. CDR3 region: CASSDYRSTDTQYF. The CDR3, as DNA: TGTGCCAGCAGTGATTACAGAAGCACAGATACGCAGTATTTT.

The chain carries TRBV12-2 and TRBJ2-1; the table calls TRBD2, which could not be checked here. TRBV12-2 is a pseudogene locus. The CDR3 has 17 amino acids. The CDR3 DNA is TGTGCAAGTCGTCCGGGACTAGCGGGAGCTGGGGACAATGAGCAGTTCTTC. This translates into CASRPGLAGAGDNEQFF.

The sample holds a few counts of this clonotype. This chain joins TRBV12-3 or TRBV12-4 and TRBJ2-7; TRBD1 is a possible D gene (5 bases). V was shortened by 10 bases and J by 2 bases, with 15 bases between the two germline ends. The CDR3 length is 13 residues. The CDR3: CAITQADTYEQYF. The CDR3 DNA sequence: TGTGCCATCACACAGGCCGACACCTACGAGCAGTACTTC.

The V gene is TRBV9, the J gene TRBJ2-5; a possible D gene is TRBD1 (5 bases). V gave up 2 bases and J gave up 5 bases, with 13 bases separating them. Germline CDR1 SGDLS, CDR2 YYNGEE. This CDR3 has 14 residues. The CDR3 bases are TGTGCCAGCAGCGTTAGTGGGGCCGAGGAGACCCAGTACTTC. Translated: CASSVSGAEETQYF.

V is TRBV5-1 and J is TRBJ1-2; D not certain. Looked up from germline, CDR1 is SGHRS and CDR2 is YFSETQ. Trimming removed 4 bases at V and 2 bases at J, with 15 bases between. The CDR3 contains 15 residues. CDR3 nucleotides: TGCGCCAGCAGCACAATGGGAGTATGGAACTATGGCTACACCTTC. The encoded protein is CASSTMGVWNYGYTF.

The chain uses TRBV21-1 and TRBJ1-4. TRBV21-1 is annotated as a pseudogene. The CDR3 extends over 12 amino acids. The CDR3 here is CASKAADEKLFF. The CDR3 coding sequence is TGTGCCAGCAAGGCGGCAGATGAAAAACTGTTTTTT.